This T cell receptor (beta chain) was found in a study of T cell responses to AZD1222 COVID-19 vaccine. The CDR3 length is 16 residues. Trimming left V 3 bases short and J 7 bases short, with 21 bases between. Germline V gene data show CDR1 as LGHDT and CDR2 as YNNKEL (reference sequence). Here immunoSEQ multiplex PCR was the method, and the copy in TCRdb shows in-frame clones only, minus some. Among roughly 110,000 clones listed, under 95% were seen once. The gene calls are TRBV3-1 (or the pseudogene TRBV3-2) and TRBJ1-1; D ambiguous. The sample consisted of peripheral blood, taken on day 0 of AZD1222 vaccination. The sequence was obtained from an adult in good health. The CDR3 DNA follows: TGTGCCAGCAGCCACAGCCGTCCCCCGGGCACCCTTGAAGCTTTCTTT. Residues: CASSHSRPPGTLEAFF.